A single sample gave rise to the 16 T cell receptor beta chains below, sequenced in a study of CD8 T cells in Susac syndrome. Random hexamers served to reverse transcribe about 0.5 to 1 ug RNA. One entry per CDR3 protein results from TCRdb running MiXCR on the immunoSEQ multiplex PCR reads. The table has roughly 130,000 distinct CDR3 sequences, around 94% seen once; the top ten hold approximately 0.13%. The specimen was CD4+ T cells from PBMCs. Receptors were obtained from a human donor with multiple sclerosis.

The chain recombines TRBV4-3 with TRBJ1-1; 7 nucleotides align to TRBD1. The CDR3 is 16 amino acids. J lost 1 base, V lost 1 base, and 6 bases had no gene match. Germline-derived CDR1 and CDR2 are LGHNA and YSLEER. CDR3 bases: TGCGCCAGCAGCCAAGTCAGGGGGTTGGGGAACACTGAAGCTTTCTTT. Protein sequence: CASSQVRGLGNTEAFF.

This sequence joins TRBV6-1 and TRBJ2-7, with 9 bases fitting TRBD1. Germline CDR1 MNHNS, CDR2 SASEGT. After removal of 5 bases from V and 0 bases from J, the junction contained 5 bases not matched to a gene. The CDR3 is 15 amino acids. The CDR3 loop is CASSLDRGSSYEQYF. For the CDR3, the DNA is TGTGCCAGCAGTTTGGACAGGGGCAGCTCCTACGAGCAGTACTTC.

V is TRBV7-2 and J is TRBJ1-2; 8 nucleotides line up with TRBD1. J was trimmed by 7 bases and V by 5 bases; bases with no gene match: 6. The CDR3 spans 13 residues. Germline assignment: CDR1 SGHTA and CDR2 FQGNSA. CDR3 in amino acids: CASSRTGRFGYTF. CDR3 in DNA: TGTGCCAGCAGCCGGACAGGGAGGTTTGGCTACACCTTC.

The gene calls are TRBV7-9 and TRBJ1-1, with a weak D call TRBD1 (5 bases). CDR3 length: 13 residues. The germline V and J ends were trimmed by 4 bases and 5 bases, with 11 bases remaining between them. Germline CDR1 and CDR2: SEHNR and FQNEAQ (reference sequence). The CDR3 DNA is TGTGCCAGCAGCTGGACGCGGGGGACTGAAGCTTTCTTT. Amino acids: CASSWTRGTEAFF.

The V and J genes are TRBV19 and TRBJ2-1; D not resolved. Germline-derived CDR1 and CDR2 are LNHDA and SQIVND (reference sequence). V lost 5 bases to trimming and J lost 0 bases, with 14 bases between them. The CDR3 is 16 amino acids. This chain's CDR3 is CASSAFFMGSYNEQFF. CDR3 coding DNA: TGTGCCAGTAGTGCCTTTTTCATGGGCTCCTACAATGAGCAGTTCTTC.

Regarding this clonotype: At one of its ends the junction is not consistent with the germline gene, which may arise from a read error. The J gene is TRBJ2-2, the V gene TRBV6-8; TRBD1 matches 7 bases. Germline V gene data show CDR1 as MNHGY and CDR2 as SAAAGT. The CDR3 runs to 14 residues. The CDR3 loop reads CASSATGSTGEPFF. Here the CDR3 DNA reads TGTGCCAGCAGTGCGACAGGGAGCACCGGGGAGCCGTTTTTT.

The rearrangement uses TRBV7-2 and TRBJ1-1, with D maybe TRBD1 (6 bases). This CDR3 region has 14 residues. The V gene's germline CDR1 is SGHTA and CDR2 FQGNSA. V lost 2 bases, J lost 1 base, and 8 bases lay in between. The CDR3 is CASSLPGANTEAFF. As DNA, the CDR3 is TGTGCCAGCAGCTTACCAGGGGCGAACACTGAAGCTTTCTTT.

The J gene is TRBJ1-2, the V gene TRBV29-1; 7 bases agree with TRBD1. Per germline, CDR1 SQVTM and CDR2 ANQGSEA. J lost 7 bases, V lost 1 base, and 15 bases had no gene match. This CDR3 has 16 amino acids. The CDR3 region is CSVEGPATGSGLGYTF. The CDR3 DNA reads TGCAGCGTTGAAGGTCCTGCGACAGGGTCAGGGCTTGGCTACACCTTC.

The chain uses TRBV6-2 or TRBV6-3 and TRBJ1-4; D not certain. This CDR3 has 11 residues. Germline CDR1 is MNHEY and CDR2 is SVGEGT. V lost 6 bases, J lost 4 bases, and 3 bases lay in between. The CDR3 here is CASRINEKLFF. The CDR3, as DNA: TGTGCCAGCAGGATTAATGAAAAACTGTTTTTT.

This rearrangement joins TRBV21-1 to TRBJ2-4. TRBV21-1 is shown as a pseudogene. CDR3 size: 16 residues. Here the CDR3 reads CASSKREELAKNIQYF. Here the CDR3 DNA reads TGTGCCAGCAGCAAACGAGAAGAGCTAGCCAAAAACATTCAGTACTTC.

The V call is TRBV4-3, the J call TRBJ1-3; D call uncertain. Per germline, CDR1 LGHNA and CDR2 YSLEER. V was clipped by 0 bases and J by 7 bases, with 10 bases between them. The CDR3 sequence is 14 residues long. In DNA, the CDR3 is TGCGCCAGCAGCCAAGATAGGGTATTGAACACCATATATTTT. This encodes CASSQDRVLNTIYF.

This rearrangement joins TRBV6-1 to TRBJ2-1; TRBD1 matches 10 bases. The CDR3 totals 18 residues. Trimming removed 4 bases from V and 5 bases from J; junction bases left unmatched: 14. The germline V gene has CDR1 MNHNS and CDR2 SASEGT. CDR3 protein: CASSGPTSGTGVHNEQFF. As DNA, the CDR3 is TGTGCCAGCAGTGGACCAACCTCCGGGACAGGGGTTCACAATGAGCAGTTCTTC.

The V and J genes are TRBV30 and TRBJ2-1; TRBD2 aligns across 14 bases. Germline CDR1 and CDR2: GTSNPN and SVGIG (reference sequence). J was trimmed by 8 bases and V by 3 bases; bases with no gene match: 3. The CDR3 contains 14 residues. CDR3 amino acids: CAWRTSGGAYEQFF. CDR3 DNA sequence: TGTGCCTGGAGGACTAGCGGGGGGGCTTATGAGCAGTTCTTC.

CDR3 DNA: TGTGCCAGCAGCCAAGCAGGCCTCAATTCACCCCTCCACTTT. Translated, it gives CASSQAGLNSPLHF. The chain links TRBV3-1 to TRBJ1-6; D remains unclear. The CDR3 runs to 14 residues. Trimming removed 1 base from V and 7 bases from J, with 8 bases in between. Germline V CDR1 and CDR2: LGHDT, YNNKEL (reference sequence).

This clonotype showed up just a few times. The chain combines TRBV6-2 or TRBV6-3 with TRBJ1-2; a weak D match, TRBD1 (6 bases). This CDR3 contains 12 residues. The V gene's germline CDR1 is MNHEY and CDR2 SVGEGT. The V and J ends lost 3 bases and 6 bases respectively, with 8 bases between them. In nucleotides, the CDR3 is TGTGCCAGCAGTTATGGGGGCCATGGCTACACCTTC. It yields the protein CASSYGGHGYTF.

J is TRBJ2-6 and V is TRBV10-3; D remains unclear. V gave up 4 bases and J gave up 1 base, with 8 bases separating them. This CDR3 has 15 residues. Germline V gene data show CDR1 as ENHRY and CDR2 as SYGVKD. CDR3 coding DNA: TGTGCCATCAGTGTCCCGACTTCTGGGGCCAACGTCCTGACTTTC. Translation gives CAISVPTSGANVLTF.